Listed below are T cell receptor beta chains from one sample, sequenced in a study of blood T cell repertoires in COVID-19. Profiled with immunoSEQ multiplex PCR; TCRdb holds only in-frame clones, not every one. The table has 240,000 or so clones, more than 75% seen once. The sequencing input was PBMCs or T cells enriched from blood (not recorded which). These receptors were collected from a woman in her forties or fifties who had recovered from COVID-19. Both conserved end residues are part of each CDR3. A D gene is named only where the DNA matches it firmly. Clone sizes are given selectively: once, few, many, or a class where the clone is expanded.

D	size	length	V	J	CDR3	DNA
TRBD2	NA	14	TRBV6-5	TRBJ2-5	CASSLAGPQETQYF	TGTGCCAGCAGTTTAGCGGGGCCACAAGAGACCCAGTACTTC
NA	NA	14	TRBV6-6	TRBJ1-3	CASRDRPRGDTIYF	TGTGCCAGCAGGGATAGGCCCCGGGGTGACACCATATATTTT
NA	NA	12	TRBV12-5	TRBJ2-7	CASGLATYEQYF	TGTGCTAGTGGTTTGGCGACTTACGAGCAGTACTTC
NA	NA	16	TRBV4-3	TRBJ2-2	CASSQGASIGTGELFF	TGCGCCAGCAGCCAAGGGGCTAGCATCGGCACCGGGGAGCTGTTTTTT
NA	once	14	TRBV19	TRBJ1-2	CASTLRGTASGYTF	TGTGCCAGTACCCTCCGGGGGACTGCAAGTGGCTACACCTTC
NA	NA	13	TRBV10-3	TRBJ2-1	CAISERRDFEQFF	TGTGCCATCAGTGAACGCAGGGATTTTGAGCAGTTCTTC
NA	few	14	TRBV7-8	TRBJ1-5	CASSLGYSNQPQHF	TGTGCCAGCAGCTTAGGTTATAGCAATCAGCCCCAGCATTTT
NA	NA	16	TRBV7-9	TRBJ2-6	CASSSGRVSGANVLTF	TGTGCCAGCAGCTCAGGCAGGGTCTCTGGGGCCAACGTCCTGACTTTC
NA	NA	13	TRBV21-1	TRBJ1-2	CASSKALRDGYTF	TGTGCCAGCAGCAAAGCGTTGAGAGATGGCTACACCTTC
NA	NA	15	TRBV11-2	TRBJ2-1	CASSLNGAPYNEQFF	TGTGCCAGCAGCTTAAATGGGGCACCCTACAATGAGCAGTTCTTC
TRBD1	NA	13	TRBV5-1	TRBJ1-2	CASSFGQGTDYTF	TGCGCCAGCAGCTTCGGACAGGGGACAGACTACACCTTC
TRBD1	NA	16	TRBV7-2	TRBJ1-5	CASSLGAQGAGQPQHF	TGTGCCAGCAGCTTAGGGGCACAGGGGGCTGGTCAGCCCCAGCATTTT
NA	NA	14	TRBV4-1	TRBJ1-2	CASSRPGSKYGYTF	TGCGCCAGCAGCCGCCCAGGATCGAAATATGGCTACACCTTC
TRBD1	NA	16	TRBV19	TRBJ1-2	CASSFGTGKANYGYTF	TGTGCCAGTAGTTTTGGGACAGGGAAGGCGAACTATGGCTACACCTTC
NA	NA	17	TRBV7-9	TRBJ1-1	CASSSFVAGFMNTEAFF	TGTGCCAGCAGCTCCTTCGTGGCAGGGTTCATGAACACTGAAGCTTTCTTT
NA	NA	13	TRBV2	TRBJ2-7	CASSESSVYEQYF	TGTGCCAGCAGTGAATCAAGCGTCTACGAGCAGTACTTC
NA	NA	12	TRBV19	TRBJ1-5	CASSPGGQPQHF	TGTGCCAGTAGTCCCGGTGGTCAGCCCCAGCATTTT
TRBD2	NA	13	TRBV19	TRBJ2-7	CASAAGVGHEQYF	TGTGCCAGTGCCGCGGGAGTGGGGCACGAGCAGTACTTC
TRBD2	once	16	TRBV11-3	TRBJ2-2	CASSLAAGGLNGELFF	TGTGCCAGCAGCTTAGCGGCGGGGGGGCTGAACGGGGAGCTGTTTTTT
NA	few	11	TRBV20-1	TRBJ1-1	CSAEDNFEAFF	TGCAGTGCGGAAGACAACTTCGAAGCTTTCTTT
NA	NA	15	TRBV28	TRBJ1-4	CASRRRFYGEEKLFF	TGTGCCAGCAGAAGAAGGTTCTACGGGGAGGAAAAACTGTTTTTT
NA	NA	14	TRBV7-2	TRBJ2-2	CASIADANTGELFF	TGTGCCAGCATAGCGGACGCGAACACCGGGGAGCTGTTTTTT